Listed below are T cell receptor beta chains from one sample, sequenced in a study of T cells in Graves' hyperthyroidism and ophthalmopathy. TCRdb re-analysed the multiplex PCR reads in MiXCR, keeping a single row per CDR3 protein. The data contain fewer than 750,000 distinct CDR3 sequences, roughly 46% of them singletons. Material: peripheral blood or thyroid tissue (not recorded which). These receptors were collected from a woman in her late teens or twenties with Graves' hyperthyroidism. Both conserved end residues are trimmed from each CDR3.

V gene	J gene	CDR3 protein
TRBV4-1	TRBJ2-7	ASSISGTPRVEQY
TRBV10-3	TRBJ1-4	AISERAATSEKLF
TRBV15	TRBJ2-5	ATSRGAFQETQY
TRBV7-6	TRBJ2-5	ASSLGTGEETQY
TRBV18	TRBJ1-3	ASSPNKGNTIY
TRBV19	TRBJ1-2	ASIRQGANYGYT
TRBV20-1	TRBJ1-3	SARGPTSSGNTIY
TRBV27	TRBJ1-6	ASSLSRVINSPLH
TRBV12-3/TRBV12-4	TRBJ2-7	ASSLLELGAIYEQY
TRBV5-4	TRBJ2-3	ASSLRADTTDTQY
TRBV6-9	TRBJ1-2	ASSPSIGGIYGYT
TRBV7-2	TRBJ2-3	ASSFGLAGGSTDTQY
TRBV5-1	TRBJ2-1	ASSPRSSGSRYNEQF
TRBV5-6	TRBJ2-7	ASSPDTEDEQY
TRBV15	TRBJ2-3	ATSRDGRRLDTQY
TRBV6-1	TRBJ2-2	ASRERGREITGEPF
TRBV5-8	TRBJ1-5	ASSLRGRVDQPQH
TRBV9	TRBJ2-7	ASSVSGAGSSYEQY
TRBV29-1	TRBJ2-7	SHLTGRGGEQY
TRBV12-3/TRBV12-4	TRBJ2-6	ASSWTSGVNVLT
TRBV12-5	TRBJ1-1	ASALGGLTEAF
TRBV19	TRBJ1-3	ALEVGPPGNTIY
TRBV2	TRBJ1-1	ASGETGVGMNTEAF
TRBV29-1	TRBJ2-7	SGRWSSGNEQY
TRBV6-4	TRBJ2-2	ASSESGTGRAGELF
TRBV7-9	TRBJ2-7	ASSSPDRGRREQY
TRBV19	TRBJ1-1	ASSRGRSNTEAF
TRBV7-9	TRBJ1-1	ASSLVGARGTEAF
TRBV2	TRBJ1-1	ASSEPKGADPEAF
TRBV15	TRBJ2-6	ATKFGGRANVLT
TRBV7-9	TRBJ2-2	ASSLTGETELF
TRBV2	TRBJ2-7	ASREPTGYSYEQY
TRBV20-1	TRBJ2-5	SANRDSLAETQY
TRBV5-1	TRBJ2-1	ASNLDYNEQF
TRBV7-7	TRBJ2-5	ASSSTGTAQETQY
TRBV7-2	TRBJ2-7	ASSPTGEQY
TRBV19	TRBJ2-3	ASSARDRPTDTQY
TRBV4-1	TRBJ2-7	ASSHVWDLTKGEQY
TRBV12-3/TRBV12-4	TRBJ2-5	ASSSIGLGTLQETQY
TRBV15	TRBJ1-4	ATSRDRGSEKLF
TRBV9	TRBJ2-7	ASSVGLASSYEQY
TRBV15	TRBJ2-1	ATSRVGGHSYNEQF
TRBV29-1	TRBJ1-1	SVTTEGGVVTEAF
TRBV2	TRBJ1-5	ASSPGEETQH